This record concerns one T cell receptor (beta chain) sequence. Its antigen is currently unknown. The data belong to a study of a mutant IDH1 vaccine in newly diagnosed glioma. Study outcomes and limitations: Pseudoprogression apparently tracked independently of changes in top peripheral T cell clonotypes.

V trimming: 4 bases; J trimming: 4 bases; junction bases outside the gene matches: 11. Germline-derived CDR1 and CDR2 are KGHSH and LQKENI. CDR3 length equals 18 residues. As for time point: week 35, safety follow-up. The investigators gave 300 ug of mutant IDH1 20-mer peptide in each vaccine dose, together with topical imiquimod. Using immunoSEQ multiplex PCR, the repertoire was profiled, and TCRdb retains in-frame clones only, with some absent. This table has about 58,000 clones, more than 80% appearing once. This chain uses TRBV18 with TRBJ2-6; 9 bases are a match to TRBD1. The sequenced sample was PBMCs, obtained from a glioma patient whose treatment included an IDH1 peptide vaccine. The clonotype originates from a man in his forties or fifties with glioma. The CDR3 loop is CASSRSGQGAFGANVLTF. DNA for the CDR3: TGTGCCAGCTCACGCTCGGGACAGGGCGCTTTCGGGGCCAACGTCCTGACTTTC. The variable domain in full, completed from reference TRBV18 and TRBJ2-6, reads NAGVMQNPRHLVRRRGQEARLRCSPMKGHSHVYWYRQLPEEGLKFMVYLQKENIIDESGMPKERFSAEFPKEGPSILRIQQVVRGDSAAYFCASSRSGQGAFGANVLTFGAGSRLTVL.